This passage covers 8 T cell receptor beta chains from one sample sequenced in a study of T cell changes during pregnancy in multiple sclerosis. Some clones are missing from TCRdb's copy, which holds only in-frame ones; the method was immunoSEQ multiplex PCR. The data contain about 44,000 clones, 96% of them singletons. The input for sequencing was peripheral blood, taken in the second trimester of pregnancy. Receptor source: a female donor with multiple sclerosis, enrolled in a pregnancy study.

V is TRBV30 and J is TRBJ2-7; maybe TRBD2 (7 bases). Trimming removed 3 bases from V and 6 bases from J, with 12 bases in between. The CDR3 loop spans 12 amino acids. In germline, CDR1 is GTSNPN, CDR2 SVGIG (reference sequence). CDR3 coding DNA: TGTGCCTGGAGCCTAGGGGGGGCCGAGCAGTACTTC. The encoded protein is CAWSLGGAEQYF.

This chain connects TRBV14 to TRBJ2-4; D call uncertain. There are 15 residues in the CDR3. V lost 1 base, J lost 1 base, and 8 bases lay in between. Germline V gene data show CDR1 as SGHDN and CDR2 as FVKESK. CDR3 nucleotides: TGTGCCAGCAGCCAAGGATGGAGTGCCAAAAACATTCAGTACTTC. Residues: CASSQGWSAKNIQYF.

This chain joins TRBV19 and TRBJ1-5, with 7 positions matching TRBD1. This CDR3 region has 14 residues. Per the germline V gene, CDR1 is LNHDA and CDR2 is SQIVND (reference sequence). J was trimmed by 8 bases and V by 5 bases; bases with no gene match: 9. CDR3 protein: CASSRTGAGEPQHF. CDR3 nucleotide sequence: TGTGCCAGTAGTCGGACAGGCGCTGGGGAGCCCCAGCATTTT.

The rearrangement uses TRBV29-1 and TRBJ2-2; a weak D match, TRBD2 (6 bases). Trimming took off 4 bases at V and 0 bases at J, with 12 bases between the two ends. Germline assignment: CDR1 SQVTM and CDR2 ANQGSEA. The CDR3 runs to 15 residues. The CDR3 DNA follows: TGCAGCGTTGTGGCGGGGACTCCGAACACCGGGGAGCTGTTTTTT. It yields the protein CSVVAGTPNTGELFF.

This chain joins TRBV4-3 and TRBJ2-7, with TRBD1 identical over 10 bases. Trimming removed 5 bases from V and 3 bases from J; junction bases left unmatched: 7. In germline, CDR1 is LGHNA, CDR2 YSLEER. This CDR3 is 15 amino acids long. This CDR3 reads CASSEGTGADYEQYF. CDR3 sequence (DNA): TGCGCCAGCAGCGAAGGGACAGGGGCAGACTACGAGCAGTACTTC.

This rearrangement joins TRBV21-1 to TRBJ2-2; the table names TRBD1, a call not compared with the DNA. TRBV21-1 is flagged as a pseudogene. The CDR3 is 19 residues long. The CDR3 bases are TGTGCCAGCAGCAAAACCCTTCTTTGGGGGACAGGTTACACCGGGGAGCTGTTTTTT. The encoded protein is CASSKTLLWGTGYTGELFF.

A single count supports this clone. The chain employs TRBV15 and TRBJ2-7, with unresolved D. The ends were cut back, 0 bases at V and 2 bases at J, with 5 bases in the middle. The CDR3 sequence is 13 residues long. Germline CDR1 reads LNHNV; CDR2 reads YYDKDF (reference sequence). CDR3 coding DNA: TGTGCCACCAGCAGAGACAGTACCTACGAGCAGTACTTC. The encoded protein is CATSRDSTYEQYF.

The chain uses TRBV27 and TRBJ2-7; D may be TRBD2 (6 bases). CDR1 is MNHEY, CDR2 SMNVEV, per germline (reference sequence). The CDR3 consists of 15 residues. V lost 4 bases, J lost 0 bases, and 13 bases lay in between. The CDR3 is CASSSGGVRSYEQYF. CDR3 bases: TGTGCCAGCAGTTCCGGGGGAGTCCGCTCCTACGAGCAGTACTTC.